The rows below give T cell receptor beta chains drawn from one sample of a study of Graves' ophthalmopathy and Graves' hyperthyroidism. TCRdb called the multiplex PCR reads again in MiXCR, with one record for every CDR3 protein. This table holds about 240,000 distinct CDR3 sequences, about 47% found once. Sequencing was done on a sample of peripheral blood. The receptors were gathered from an adult man with Graves' ophthalmopathy. The CDR3 runs from the conserved cysteine through the conserved F or W. A D gene is named only where the DNA matches it firmly. Clone sizes are given selectively: once, few, many, or a class where the clone is expanded.

.	TRBJ2-5	TRBV9	TRBD2	TGTGCCAGCAGCCAAGCGGGGGCCCAAGAGACCCAGTACTTC	CASSQAGAQETQYF
.	TRBJ2-7	TRBV10-3	TRBD1	TGTGCCAGCAGGAAGGGACAGGGCTCCTACGAGCAGTACTTC	CASRKGQGSYEQYF
many	TRBJ1-5	TRBV2	.	TGTGCCAGCAGTGAAGCTTTAGGCCAGCCCCAGCATTTT	CASSEALGQPQHF
few	TRBJ2-7	TRBV6-5	.	TGTGCCAGCAGTTCCGGGACAAGTCAACCCTACGAGCAGTACTTC	CASSSGTSQPYEQYF
.	TRBJ2-7	TRBV5-1	.	TGCGCCAGCAGGCAAGAGGCGGGGAGCTCCTACGAGCAGTACTTC	CASRQEAGSSYEQYF
.	TRBJ2-7	TRBV29-1	TRBD1	TGCAGCGTTGAAGGCCTACAGGGGGCGCGCCGCGAGCAGTACTTC	CSVEGLQGARREQYF
few	TRBJ1-6	TRBV7-9	TRBD1	TGTGCCAACAGCGCGGGACAGCACGCAAATTCACCCCTCCACTTT	CANSAGQHANSPLHF
once	TRBJ2-7	TRBV10-3	TRBD1	TGTGCCAGCAGTTACTCCAGGACAGGTCCTTGGGGCGAGCAGTACTTC	CASSYSRTGPWGEQYF
once	TRBJ2-7	TRBV29-1	TRBD1	TGCAGCGTTTCGGGACAGGGGGCTTCATACGAGCAGTACTTC	CSVSGQGASYEQYF
.	TRBJ1-2	TRBV5-4	.	TGTGCCAGCAGCTTGGCCCGCGAAAGGGGCTATGGCTACACCTTC	CASSLARERGYGYTF
.	TRBJ2-2	TRBV2	.	TGTGCCAGCAGCTTGGTAAAGGGGATCTCGAACACCGGGGAGCTGTTTTTT	CASSLVKGISNTGELFF
.	TRBJ1-2	TRBV11-2	.	TGTGCCAGCAGCTCCCTAACAGGACGGGCGTATGGCTACACCTTC	CASSSLTGRAYGYTF
few	TRBJ2-7	TRBV20-1	.	TGCAGTGCTAGTTACGGCCGCTACTACGAGCAGTACTTC	CSASYGRYYEQYF
.	TRBJ1-2	TRBV12-3/TRBV12-4	.	TGTGCCAGCAGAACTTCCCAGGGACATCCACCCTATGGCTACACCTTC	CASRTSQGHPPYGYTF
.	TRBJ1-5	TRBV10-3	.	TGTGCCAGCAGTTATAATCCCCCGTGGTACCATGGCAATCAGCCCCAGCATTTT	CASSYNPPWYHGNQPQHF
once	TRBJ1-1	TRBV4-1	.	TGCGCCAGCAGCCAAGGGGGTTATACTGAAGCTTTCTTT	CASSQGGYTEAFF
few	TRBJ1-2	TRBV5-5	.	TGTGCCAGCAGCCAGGAGGGTAACTATGGCTACACCTTC	CASSQEGNYGYTF
many	TRBJ1-6	TRBV7-9	.	TGTGCCAGCAGCTCGACAGCGAATAATTCACCCCTCCACTTT	CASSSTANNSPLHF
many	TRBJ1-1	TRBV19	.	TGTGCCAGTAGTCCAAGGGTGGGTGAAGCTTTCTTT	CASSPRVGEAFF
.	TRBJ2-7	TRBV19	TRBD1	TGTGCCAGCAGCCCACACAGGGGAACCGCCTACGAGCAGTACTTC	CASSPHRGTAYEQYF
.	TRBJ1-2	TRBV27	TRBD1	TGTGCCAGCAGCTCGCCGGGACAGGGAAACTATGGCTACACCTTC	CASSSPGQGNYGYTF
many	TRBJ2-2	TRBV10-2	.	TGCGCCAGCAGTATCTTGAACACCGGGGAGCTGTTTTTT	CASSILNTGELFF
once	TRBJ2-7	TRBV29-1	TRBD1	TGCAGCGTTGAAGATGGGGGGACCGGGACAGGGAGCCACGAGCAGTACTTC	CSVEDGGTGTGSHEQYF
few	TRBJ1-1	TRBV29-1	TRBD1	TGCAGCGTTGGGCCGGGACAGGGGTCGATGGGAGCTTTCTTT	CSVGPGQGSMGAFF
.	TRBJ2-1	TRBV24-1	.	TGTGCCACCAGTGATGGACCCTACTCTAGCAGAGGGCAGTTCTTC	CATSDGPYSSRGQFF
.	TRBJ2-5	TRBV6-1	.	TGTGCCAGCAGTGAAGGTGGAGGGCTAGAGACCCAGTACTTC	CASSEGGGLETQYF
.	TRBJ2-5	TRBV19	TRBD2	TGTGCCAGTCGGCCCCTCGGGGGGGAGACCCAGTACTTC	CASRPLGGETQYF
.	TRBJ1-6	TRBV28	.	TGTGCCAGCAGTCTTCCGACACCTTATAATTCACCCCTCCACTTT	CASSLPTPYNSPLHF
many	TRBJ2-7	TRBV13	TRBD1	TGTGCCAGCAGCCCCCCGGCGACAGGGCATCGTCCCGAGCAGTACTTC	CASSPPATGHRPEQYF
few	TRBJ1-3	TRBV6-5	.	TGTGCCACCCGAACTGGAAACACCATATATTTT	CATRTGNTIYF
few	TRBJ1-4	TRBV20-1	TRBD1	TGCAGTGCCGAGGGCCGCAGGGGGGAACTGTTTTTT	CSAEGRRGELFF
few	TRBJ2-2	TRBV10-3	TRBD2	TGTGCCATCACCTCGGGACTAGGTTCGGGCACCGGGGAGCTGTTTTTT	CAITSGLGSGTGELFF
few	TRBJ1-1	TRBV2	TRBD1	TGTGCCAGCAGTGGACAGGGGGCAGGATTAGGCACTGAAGCTTTCTTT	CASSGQGAGLGTEAFF
.	TRBJ1-5	TRBV2	.	TGTGCCAGCCGTAGGACGGACCCAGAGACCCAGCATTTT	CASRRTDPETQHF
.	TRBJ1-1	TRBV7-9	.	TGTGCCAGCAGCGGAGGCGAAGCTTTCTTT	CASSGGEAFF
.	TRBJ2-7	TRBV7-9	.	TGTGCCAGCAGCTTAGCGGAGGGCAGGAAAGCGTACGAGCAGTACTTC	CASSLAEGRKAYEQYF
.	TRBJ2-5	TRBV7-2	.	TGTGCCAGCAGCGAGCTTTTTGGGGGCGGAGAGACCCAGTACTTC	CASSELFGGGETQYF
.	TRBJ2-1	TRBV12-3/TRBV12-4	.	TGTGCCAGCAGCCCGGGGGTGAATGAGCAGTTCTTC	CASSPGVNEQFF
many	TRBJ1-2	TRBV29-1	TRBD1	TGCAGCGTTGCCCCGGGACAGGGATATGGCTACACCTTC	CSVAPGQGYGYTF
few	TRBJ1-1	TRBV9	.	TGTGCCAGCCCGGTTTCAGCGGAAGCTTTCTTT	CASPVSAEAFF
few	TRBJ1-5	TRBV7-2	.	TGTGCCAGCAGCCATGGGGATCAGCCCCAGCATTTT	CASSHGDQPQHF
.	TRBJ1-5	TRBV11-2	.	TGTGCCAGCAGCTTAGCCGGTCGTGAACGTCAGCCCCAGCATTTT	CASSLAGRERQPQHF
.	TRBJ2-2	TRBV7-3	.	TGTGCCAGCAGCGTGGACGGGGACACCGGGGAGCTGTTTTTT	CASSVDGDTGELFF
.	TRBJ1-1	TRBV20-1	TRBD1	TGCAGTGGACAGGGCACCACTGAAGCTTTCTTT	CSGQGTTEAFF
.	TRBJ2-7	TRBV6-5	.	TGTGCCAGCAGACCCTTAAGCTCCTACGAGCAGTACTTC	CASRPLSSYEQYF
few	TRBJ1-6	TRBV9	.	TGTGCCAGCAGCGTAGCTGTAGGGCCTAATTCACCCCTCCACTTT	CASSVAVGPNSPLHF
.	TRBJ1-2	TRBV11-2	TRBD1	TGTGCCAGCAGCATGAGGGAGACAGGGGATGGCTACACCTTC	CASSMRETGDGYTF
few	TRBJ2-1	TRBV7-2	TRBD2	TGTGCCAGCAGCTTAGGAGCGGGGGGGCGTCGGAATGAGCAGTTCTTC	CASSLGAGGRRNEQFF
.	TRBJ1-1	TRBV4-1	.	TGCGCCAGCAGCCATACATGGGACACTGAAGCTTTCTTT	CASSHTWDTEAFF